The 10 T cell receptor beta chains below were found in one sample sequenced in a study of identical twins. MiXCR, run by TCRdb on the 5' RACE reads, gives a single entry per CDR3 protein. The sample consists of about 790,000 distinct CDR3 sequences, 15% to 20% of them appearing once. These data also formed part of another study, on T cells expressing NK-cell markers.

The sequencing sample was made of PBMCs. The receptor source for this set is a woman aged 18-29 years in good health.

The chain recombines TRBV27 with TRBJ2-3; 9 nucleotides align to TRBD2. The CDR3 loop spans 14 amino acids. Germline assignment: CDR1 MNHEY and CDR2 SMNVEV (reference sequence). V lost 7 bases and J lost 7; bases outside the gene matches: 9. CDR3 coding DNA: TGTGCCAGCACATCGCGGCGGGAGGGCAATACGCAGTATTTT. Translation gives CASTSRREGNTQYF.

This clonotype came up a few times. The rearrangement joins TRBV10-3 to TRBJ2-1; TRBD2 matches 12 bases. The CDR3 extends over 14 amino acids. The junction had 5 bases not matched to a gene; V was cut back by 6 bases and J by 8 bases. CDR1 is ENHRY and CDR2 is SYGVKD in the germline V gene. The CDR3 DNA reads as TGTGCCATCAGACGACTAGCGGGAGTAGATGAGCAGTTCTTC. Protein product: CAIRRLAGVDEQFF.

V and J are TRBV11-2 and TRBJ2-7; D possibly uses TRBD1 or TRBD2 (5 bases each). V was pared by 3 bases and J by 4 bases, with 28 bases between. This CDR3 is built from 19 residues. Germline V gene data show CDR1 as SGHAT and CDR2 as FQNNGV. DNA of the CDR3: TGTGCCAGCAGCTTCGGGGACCGTCGAACTTATGTTAGCATTTACGAGCAGTACTTC. It specifies CASSFGDRRTYVSIYEQYF.

The CDR3 loop is CSVTGTGDAHEQYF. CDR3 coding DNA: TGCAGCGTGACCGGGACAGGGGACGCGCACGAGCAGTACTTC. The chain carries TRBV29-1 and TRBJ2-7; 10 bases line up with TRBD1. V lost 6 bases and J lost 5; bases outside the gene matches: 10. Germline CDR1 reads SQVTM; CDR2 reads ANQGSEA. The CDR3 covers 14 residues.

J is TRBJ2-5 and V is TRBV9; D call uncertain. Trimming shortened V by 0 bases and J by 0 bases, and 6 bases separated the two germline ends. CDR3 length: 14 amino acids. Looked up from germline, CDR1 is SGDLS and CDR2 is YYNGEE. CDR3 coding DNA: TGTGCCAGCAGCGTAGGAACGTACCAAGAGACCCAGTACTTC. It yields the protein CASSVGTYQETQYF.

This clonotype was seen many times. The genes are TRBV6-1 and TRBJ2-1, with 12 bases that match TRBD2. This CDR3 has 14 amino acids. Germline loops: CDR1 MNHNS, CDR2 SASEGT. V lost 5 bases and J lost 5; bases outside the gene matches: 1. CDR3 sequence: CASSRTSGNNEQFF. DNA of the CDR3: TGTGCCAGCAGTCGGACTAGCGGGAACAATGAGCAGTTCTTC.

This clonotype was detected a few times. This chain joins TRBV29-1 and TRBJ2-3; possible D gene TRBD1, 6 bases. This CDR3 spans 11 amino acids. In germline, CDR1 is SQVTM, CDR2 ANQGSEA. Trimming removed 6 bases from V and 4 bases from J, with 8 bases in between. The CDR3 here is CSVRQADTQYF. DNA of the CDR3: TGCAGCGTGCGACAGGCAGATACGCAGTATTTT.

This clonotype was detected a few times. CDR3 sequence (DNA): TGTGCCAGCACCCCTTTAGCGGGAGGGCCCGGGGAGCTGTTTTTT. Protein product: CASTPLAGGPGELFF. V and J are TRBV7-9 and TRBJ2-2; 11 bases are a match to TRBD2. The V gene end was trimmed by 7 bases and the J gene end by 6 bases; junction bases not matched to a gene: 7. This CDR3 is built from 15 residues. The germline V gene encodes CDR1 SEHNR and CDR2 FQNEAQ (reference sequence).

The chain couples TRBV10-2 to TRBJ2-7; 11 positions agree with TRBD2. CDR1 and CDR2 (germline): WSHSY, SAAADI. The CDR3 is 16 residues long. V was pared by 4 bases and J by 2 bases, with 7 bases of the junction left unmatched. The CDR3 region is CASSVTGTSGPYEQYF. The CDR3 DNA reads TGCGCCAGCAGTGTAACCGGGACTAGCGGACCCTACGAGCAGTACTTC.

This clonotype occurred a few times. The rearrangement joins TRBV28 to TRBJ2-5; D is perhaps TRBD1 (6 bases). With 0 bases removed from V and 3 bases from J, the gap between germline ends came to 20 bases. The germline CDR1 and CDR2 sequences are MDHEN and SYDVKM. The CDR3 has 18 amino acids. The CDR3 DNA reads as TGTGCCAGCAGTTTATGGGGTATTGGGGGCAGGGGAAAAGAGACCCAGTACTTC. Its translation is CASSLWGIGGRGKETQYF.